This paragraph covers one T cell receptor (beta chain) sequence. Trimming removed 0 bases from V and 3 bases from J; junction bases left unmatched: 11. Germline V gene sequence: CDR1 SGDLS, CDR2 YYNGEE. The CDR3 totals 17 residues. The data originate from a study of blood T cell repertoires in COVID-19. Study summary: The United States, Italy and Spain supplied acute and convalescent COVID-19 samples.

Per the original data handling: Estimates of nucleated cell counts were drawn from the amplification of reference gene primers. Clones were read by immunoSEQ multiplex PCR, and TCRdb kept only the in-frame ones, dropping some. Clone size and V and J calls were adopted from that table, with D and trimming inferred from the DNA. The table has about 220,000 clones, roughly 90% seen once. The receptor's source is a man in his thirties or forties who had recovered from COVID-19. The chain combines TRBV9 with TRBJ1-1, with 7 bases aligning to TRBD1. Specimen: peripheral blood. In DNA form, the CDR3 reads TGTGCCAGCAGCGTAGATATGGAGGGGGCTGGGGACACTGAAGCTTTCTTT. It encodes CASSVDMEGAGDTEAFF.